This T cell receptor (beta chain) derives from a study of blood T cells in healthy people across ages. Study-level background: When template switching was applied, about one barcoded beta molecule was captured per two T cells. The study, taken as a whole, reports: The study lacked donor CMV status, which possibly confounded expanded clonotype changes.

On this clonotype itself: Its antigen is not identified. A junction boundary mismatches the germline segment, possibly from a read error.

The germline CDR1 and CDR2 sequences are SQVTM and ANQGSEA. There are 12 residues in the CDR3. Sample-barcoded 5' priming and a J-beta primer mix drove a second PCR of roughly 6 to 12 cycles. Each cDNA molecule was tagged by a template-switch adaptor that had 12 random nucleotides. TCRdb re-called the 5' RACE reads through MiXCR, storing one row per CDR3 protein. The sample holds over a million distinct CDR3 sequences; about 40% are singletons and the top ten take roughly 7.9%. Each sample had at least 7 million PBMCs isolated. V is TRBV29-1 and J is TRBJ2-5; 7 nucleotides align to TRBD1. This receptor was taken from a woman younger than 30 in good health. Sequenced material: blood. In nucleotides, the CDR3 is TGCAGCGTTCAAGGGGGCCAAGAGACCCTGTACTTC. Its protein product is CSVQGGQETLYF.